Listed here are 25 T cell receptor beta chains from one sample, sequenced in a study of cytomegalovirus exposure and HLA in healthy donors. Clones were sequenced by immunoSEQ multiplex PCR, and TCRdb holds only the in-frame ones, with some missing. The table lists approximately 240,000 clones, around 90% of them singletons, with more than 1% in the top ten. Sequenced sample: PBMCs. The receptors originated from a young woman in good health and CMV-seronegative.

J is TRBJ2-6 and V is TRBV18; maybe TRBD1 (7 bases). CDR3 size: 14 residues. The V end lost 8 bases, the J end lost 2 bases, and 10 bases lay between the germline ends. Germline CDR1 reads KGHSH; CDR2 reads LQKENI. The chain's CDR3 is CASGGTAGANVLTF. The CDR3, as DNA: TGTGCCAGCGGCGGGACAGCTGGGGCCAACGTCCTGACTTTC.

The J gene is TRBJ1-1, the V gene TRBV6-5; 10 bases are shared with TRBD1. V gave up 2 bases and J gave up 1 base; unmatched junction bases: 1. This CDR3 has 15 amino acids. Germline-derived CDR1 and CDR2 are MNHEY and SVGAGI. CDR3 in amino acids: CASSYGTGANTEAFF. In DNA form, the CDR3 reads TGTGCCAGCAGTTACGGGACAGGGGCGAACACTGAAGCTTTCTTT.

The chain couples TRBV5-1 to TRBJ1-1; D gene ambiguous. V was cut by 0 bases and J by 1 base, with 19 bases left in between. The CDR3 length is 18 residues. Germline lookup yields CDR1 SGHRS and CDR2 YFSETQ. CDR3 in DNA: TGCGCCAGCAGCTTGGCCAGTTTGGAAAGGAGAAGGAACACTGAAGCTTTCTTT. This encodes CASSLASLERRRNTEAFF.

CDR3 sequence reads: CASSDTTGTGVGNTGELFF. Here the CDR3 DNA reads TGTGCCAGCAGTGATACCACCGGGACAGGGGTGGGAAACACCGGGGAGCTGTTTTTT. This chain links TRBV6-1 with TRBJ2-2; 10 bases are a match to TRBD1. This CDR3 is 19 amino acids long. Germline CDR1 reads MNHNS; CDR2 reads SASEGT. V was clipped by 3 bases and J by 2 bases; unmatched bases: 12.

CDR3 DNA: TGCAGCGTTGAAGTAACAGGGGCCCCGGCCGAGCAGTACTTC. It codes for CSVEVTGAPAEQYF. The rearrangement links TRBV29-1 to TRBJ2-7; 7 nucleotides align to TRBD1. V lost 1 base, J lost 6 bases, and 9 bases stayed unmatched. The CDR3 totals 14 residues. Germline V gene sequence: CDR1 SQVTM, CDR2 ANQGSEA.

The genes are TRBV1 and TRBJ2-7; the table's TRBD2 call for D was not verified on the DNA. TRBV1 has pseudogene status. This CDR3 has 16 amino acids. Written as DNA, the CDR3 is TGCACCAGCAGCCAAGATATCCGCGCGGTTCATGTGGAGCAGTACTTC. Translation: CTSSQDIRAVHVEQYF.

The chain's CDR3 is CASSRSGIITYEQYF. Written as DNA, the CDR3 is TGTGCCAGCAGCCGTAGCGGGATTATTACCTACGAGCAGTACTTC. The gene calls are TRBV9 and TRBJ2-7, with TRBD2 identical over 8 bases. Germline V gene data show CDR1 as SGDLS and CDR2 as YYNGEE. The CDR3 consists of 15 residues. Trimming cost V 4 bases and J 2 bases; bases outside gene matches: 8.

This sequence joins TRBV29-1 and TRBJ2-1; D may be TRBD1 (5 bases). The ends were cut back, 4 bases at V and 9 bases at J, with 7 bases in the middle. The CDR3 is 10 residues long. The germline V gene encodes CDR1 SQVTM and CDR2 ANQGSEA. The CDR3 nucleotides read TGCAGCGTTGGGGGCCCTGAGCAGTTCTTC. Protein sequence: CSVGGPEQFF.

V and J are TRBV19 and TRBJ2-1; TRBD2 agrees at 13 bases. V was clipped by 7 bases and J by 9 bases; unmatched bases: 9. Germline CDR1 is LNHDA and CDR2 is SQIVND (reference sequence). The CDR3 length is 15 residues. The DNA of the CDR3 is TGTGCCAGTAATCCCGCCGGACTAGCGGGAGCTGAGCAGTTCTTC. It specifies CASNPAGLAGAEQFF.

The chain has TRBV9 and TRBJ1-1; maybe TRBD1 (5 bases). The CDR3 consists of 12 residues. V was shortened by 5 bases and J by 8 bases, with 13 bases between the two germline ends. Germline lookup yields CDR1 SGDLS and CDR2 YYNGEE. In DNA form, the CDR3 reads TGTGCCAGCAGGGGGCAGATCACCGAAGCTTTCTTT. This gives the protein CASRGQITEAFF.

The chain combines TRBV19 with TRBJ1-1; 8 nucleotides align to TRBD1. V gave up 3 bases and J gave up 5 bases; unmatched junction bases: 11. This CDR3 is built from 16 residues. CDR1 is LNHDA and CDR2 is SQIVND in the germline V gene (reference sequence). CDR3 coding DNA: TGTGCCAGTAGTATTAGGACAGGGCCTGTGGGTACTGAAGCTTTCTTT. This translates into CASSIRTGPVGTEAFF.

This chain connects TRBV29-1 to TRBJ1-1; D call uncertain. Germline V CDR1 and CDR2: SQVTM, ANQGSEA. V lost 1 base and J lost 5, with 17 bases in between. CDR3 length: 15 residues. In nucleotides, the CDR3 is TGCAGCGTTGAAGCACTAAAAATGGGAGGGACTGAAGCTTTCTTT. Encoded protein: CSVEALKMGGTEAFF.

This chain uses TRBV5-6 with TRBJ2-5; 7 nucleotides agree with TRBD1. CDR3 length: 14 residues. V dropped 2 bases and J dropped 5; count of bases not matched to a gene: 6. The germline CDR1 and CDR2 sequences are SGHDT and YYEEEE. As DNA, the CDR3 is TGTGCCAGCAGCTTTAGGGACAGCCGTGAGACCCAGTACTTC. Amino acid sequence: CASSFRDSRETQYF.

The V call is TRBV18, the J call TRBJ2-1; TRBD2 agrees at 10 bases. The V gene's germline CDR1 is KGHSH and CDR2 LQKENI. Trimming cost V 6 bases and J 3 bases; bases outside gene matches: 14. CDR3 length: 18 residues. Here the CDR3 DNA reads TGTGCCAGCTCTTCGTCTAGCGGGAGTTTCGGAGGCTACAATGAGCAGTTCTTC. This codes for CASSSSSGSFGGYNEQFF.

The V call is TRBV27, the J call TRBJ1-1; D is uncertain. CDR1 is MNHEY, CDR2 SMNVEV, per germline (reference sequence). This CDR3 spans 14 amino acids. Trimming left V 3 bases short and J 1 base short, with 9 bases between. The chain's CDR3 is CASSFRFPNTEAFF. The DNA for the CDR3 is TGTGCCAGCAGTTTCAGGTTTCCGAACACTGAAGCTTTCTTT.

V and J are TRBV7-2 and TRBJ2-7, with D possibly being TRBD1 (6 bases). From germline, CDR1 is SGHTA and CDR2 FQGNSA. Trimming cost V 0 bases and J 2 bases, with 14 bases left between them. This CDR3 comprises 16 residues. The CDR3 protein is CASSLALPGVPYEQYF. The CDR3 region has the DNA TGTGCCAGCAGCTTAGCGCTACCAGGGGTCCCCTACGAGCAGTACTTC.

This chain joins TRBV9 and TRBJ2-2, with a possible D match to TRBD2 (5 bases). Germline assignment: CDR1 SGDLS and CDR2 YYNGEE. V lost 0 bases and J 1 base, leaving 7 bases between the germline ends. The CDR3 has 15 residues. The CDR3 loop is CASSVGSVNTGELFF. As DNA, the CDR3 is TGTGCCAGCAGCGTAGGTAGCGTGAACACCGGGGAGCTGTTTTTT.

The J gene is TRBJ1-1, the V gene TRBV29-1; no reliable D call. V shed 7 bases and J shed 3 bases, with 12 bases lying between them. The CDR3 runs to 12 residues. Germline V gives CDR1 SQVTM, CDR2 ANQGSEA. CDR3 amino acids: CSAREGDTEAFF. The CDR3 region has the DNA TGCAGCGCTAGGGAGGGCGACACTGAAGCTTTCTTT.

The genes are TRBV11-2 and TRBJ2-2; 12 bases are a match to TRBD2. CDR1 and CDR2 from the germline V gene are SGHAT and FQNNGV. The CDR3 runs 16 residues. The junction had 5 bases not matched to a gene; V was cut back by 5 bases and J by 4 bases. The CDR3 DNA reads TGTGCCAGCAGCGGGGGACTAGCGGGCCGCACCGGGGAGCTGTTTTTT. Translating it yields CASSGGLAGRTGELFF.

The chain uses TRBV5-3 and TRBJ2-1; possible D gene TRBD2, 5 bases. Being an ORF, TRBV5-3 has a function that is uncertain. Trimming removed 0 bases from V and 0 bases from J, with 7 bases in between. The CDR3 consists of 15 residues. The CDR3 nucleotides read TGTGCCAGAAGCTTGGGAGGGTTCTCCTACAATGAGCAGTTCTTC. Protein sequence: CARSLGGFSYNEQFF.

The chain is built from TRBV10-1 and TRBJ2-1; TRBD2 agrees at 16 bases. The V gene end was trimmed by 3 bases and the J gene end by 4 bases; junction bases not matched to a gene: 9. Per germline, CDR1 WNHNN and CDR2 SYGVQD (reference sequence). This CDR3 is 19 amino acids long. The CDR3 sequence is CASSDLGTSGRAVYNEQFF. Written as DNA, the CDR3 is TGCGCCAGCAGTGACTTAGGGACTAGCGGGAGGGCGGTGTACAATGAGCAGTTCTTC.

The chain joins TRBV27 to TRBJ2-7; TRBD1 aligns across 11 bases. Germline CDR1 reads MNHEY; CDR2 reads SMNVEV (reference sequence). With V trimmed by 9 bases and J by 1 base, 5 bases remained unmatched. CDR3 length equals 14 residues. The CDR3 DNA reads as TGTGCCAGTAGGACAGGGGGCTTGTCCTACGAGCAGTACTTC. This translates into CASRTGGLSYEQYF.

The rearrangement links TRBV29-1 to TRBJ1-2; D is undetermined. Germline lookup yields CDR1 SQVTM and CDR2 ANQGSEA. The CDR3 covers 12 residues. V was cut by 3 bases and J by 8 bases, with 13 bases left in between. The CDR3 loop is CSVDDRPGGYTF. For the CDR3, the DNA is TGCAGCGTTGACGACCGCCCGGGGGGCTACACCTTC.

The CDR3 sequence is CASSIRRENTEAFF. The CDR3 DNA reads as TGTGCCAGTAGTATTCGACGGGAGAACACTGAAGCTTTCTTT. The V gene is TRBV19, the J gene TRBJ1-1; D call uncertain. CDR3 length: 14 amino acids. Per the germline V gene, CDR1 is LNHDA and CDR2 is SQIVND (reference sequence). Trimming cost V 3 bases and J 1 base, with 9 bases left between them.

The chain uses TRBV19 and TRBJ1-2, with 7 bases that match TRBD1. The CDR3 spans 17 residues. V was pared by 7 bases and J by 0 bases, with 14 bases of the junction left unmatched. Germline V gene data show CDR1 as LNHDA and CDR2 as SQIVND (reference sequence). CDR3 DNA: TGTGCCAGTATTACGCGAGGGGGACAGACCTCTAACTATGGCTACACCTTC. Translating gives CASITRGGQTSNYGYTF.